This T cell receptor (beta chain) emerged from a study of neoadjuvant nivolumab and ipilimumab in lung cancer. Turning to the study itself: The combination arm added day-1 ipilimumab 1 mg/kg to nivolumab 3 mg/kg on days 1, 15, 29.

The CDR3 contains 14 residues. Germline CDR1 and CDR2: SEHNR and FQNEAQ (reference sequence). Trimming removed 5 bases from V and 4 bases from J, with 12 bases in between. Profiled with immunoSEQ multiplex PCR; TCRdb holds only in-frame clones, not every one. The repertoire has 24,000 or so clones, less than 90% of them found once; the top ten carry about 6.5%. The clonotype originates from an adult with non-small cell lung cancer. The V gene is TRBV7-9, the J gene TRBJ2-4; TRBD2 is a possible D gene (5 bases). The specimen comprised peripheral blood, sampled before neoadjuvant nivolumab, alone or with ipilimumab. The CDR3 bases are TGTGCCAGCAGCCTCCGGACTGATAAAAACATTCAGTACTTC. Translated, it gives CASSLRTDKNIQYF.